This entry lists 8 T cell receptor beta chains sequenced from one sample in a study of shared clonotypes between healthy human individuals. Naive CD8 cells comprised CD45RO-negative, CCR7-positively selected cells, excluding terminally differentiated effector memory CD45RA+ cells. Only in-frame clones appear in the TCRdb table, and some are missing; sequencing was by immunoSEQ multiplex PCR. This table has hundreds of thousands of clones, nearly 95% appearing once. Sequencing was done on a sample of naive CD8+ T cells sorted from blood. The receptors originated from a man aged 25 to 40 in good health.

This clone was seen only once. The chain combines TRBV4-3 with TRBJ2-3, with 8 nucleotides matching TRBD2. The J segment lost 3 bases and the V segment lost 0 bases, leaving 5 bases of the junction unmatched. The germline CDR1 and CDR2 sequences are LGHNA and YSLEER. The CDR3 length is 16 residues. The CDR3 reads CASSQEISGSTDTQYF. CDR3 sequence (DNA): TGCGCCAGCAGCCAAGAAATAAGCGGGAGTACAGATACGCAGTATTTT.

The chain carries TRBV6-1 and TRBJ1-5, with 10 bases fitting TRBD1. The CDR3 is 21 amino acids. The junction had 17 bases not matched to a gene; V was cut back by 2 bases and J by 1 base. In germline, CDR1 is MNHNS, CDR2 SASEGT. CDR3 bases: TGTGCCAGCAGTGAATGGAGGGGGACAGGGGATACCAGCCGAAGCAATCAGCCCCAGCATTTT. It specifies CASSEWRGTGDTSRSNQPQHF.

This chain links TRBV2 with TRBJ2-1; D is perhaps TRBD1 (6 bases). V shed 5 bases and J shed 4 bases, with 12 bases lying between them. The CDR3 length is 14 residues. Germline-derived CDR1 and CDR2 are SNHLY and FYNNEI. The CDR3 region has the DNA TGTGCCAGCAGTCCCGAGACAGGTTACAATGAGCAGTTCTTC. Translated, it gives CASSPETGYNEQFF.

The chain links TRBV7-9 to TRBJ1-4; D possibly corresponds to TRBD1 (5 bases). The germline V and J ends were trimmed by 1 base and 3 bases, with 12 bases remaining between them. This CDR3 region has 16 residues. CDR1 and CDR2 (germline): SEHNR, FQNEAQ (reference sequence). The CDR3 nucleotides read TGTGCCAGCAGCTTAGTGGGGGGTTCAGCTAATGAAAAACTGTTTTTT. This translates into CASSLVGGSANEKLFF.

The chain is built from TRBV9 and TRBJ2-3; D might be TRBD1 (5 bases). Trimming took off 7 bases at V and 0 bases at J, with 15 bases between the two ends. From germline, CDR1 is SGDLS and CDR2 YYNGEE. The CDR3 runs 15 residues. CDR3 sequence reads: CASGGARTSTDTQYF. CDR3 in DNA: TGTGCCAGCGGTGGGGCTAGGACGAGCACAGATACGCAGTATTTT. Using reference TRBV9 and TRBJ2-3 for the parts outside the CDR3, the full variable domain is DSGVTQTPKHLITATGQRVTLRCSPRSGDLSVYWYQQSLDQGLQFLIQYYNGEERAKGNILERFSAQQFPDLHSELNLSSLELGDSALYFCASGGARTSTDTQYFGPGTRLTVL.

The chain employs TRBV9 and TRBJ2-7; 8 positions agree with TRBD1. The CDR3 covers 13 residues. The germline CDR1 and CDR2 sequences are SGDLS and YYNGEE. J was trimmed by 6 bases and V by 3 bases; bases with no gene match: 5. The CDR3 DNA follows: TGTGCCAGCAGCGCAAAGACAGGGGCCGAGCAGTACTTC. It yields the protein CASSAKTGAEQYF.

The chain is built from TRBV5-1 and TRBJ2-7, with 9 bases identical to TRBD1. J gave up 4 bases and V 5 bases, and 13 bases lay outside the gene matches. Germline CDR1 reads SGHRS; CDR2 reads YFSETQ. This CDR3 comprises 16 residues. CDR3 loop: CASSFSAGTGNYEQYF. The CDR3 DNA follows: TGCGCCAGCAGTTTCAGCGCCGGGACAGGGAATTACGAGCAGTACTTC.

This chain joins TRBV6-5 and TRBJ2-5; a weak D match, TRBD2 (6 bases). The CDR3 is 13 amino acids. The V end was cut by 3 bases, the J end by 5 bases, with 10 bases between. CDR1 is MNHEY and CDR2 is SVGAGI in the germline V gene. The CDR3 bases are TGTGCCAGCAGTTATACGGGGGAGGAGACCCAGTACTTC. Amino acid sequence: CASSYTGEETQYF.